This record looks at one T cell receptor (beta chain) sequence and its context. These data originate in a study of blood T cell repertoires in COVID-19. Study-wide background: T cells, B-cell-depleted T cells, or PBMCs provided the cDNA or gDNA that served as material.

Here immunoSEQ multiplex PCR was the method, and the copy in TCRdb shows in-frame clones only, minus some. The sample records some 200,000 clones, nearly 90% being singletons. Deletions cut 2 bases from V and 4 bases from J, with 11 bases between. Germline V lookup: CDR1 KGHDR, CDR2 SFDVKD. There are 14 residues in the CDR3. This chain joins TRBV24-1 and TRBJ2-7; D might be TRBD2 (5 bases). The source material was peripheral blood. The sequence derives from a man in his sixties with active or convalescent COVID-19. The CDR3 DNA is TGTGCCACCAGTGATTCGCGGAGGCCTTACGAGCAGTACTTC. Its protein is CATSDSRRPYEQYF.